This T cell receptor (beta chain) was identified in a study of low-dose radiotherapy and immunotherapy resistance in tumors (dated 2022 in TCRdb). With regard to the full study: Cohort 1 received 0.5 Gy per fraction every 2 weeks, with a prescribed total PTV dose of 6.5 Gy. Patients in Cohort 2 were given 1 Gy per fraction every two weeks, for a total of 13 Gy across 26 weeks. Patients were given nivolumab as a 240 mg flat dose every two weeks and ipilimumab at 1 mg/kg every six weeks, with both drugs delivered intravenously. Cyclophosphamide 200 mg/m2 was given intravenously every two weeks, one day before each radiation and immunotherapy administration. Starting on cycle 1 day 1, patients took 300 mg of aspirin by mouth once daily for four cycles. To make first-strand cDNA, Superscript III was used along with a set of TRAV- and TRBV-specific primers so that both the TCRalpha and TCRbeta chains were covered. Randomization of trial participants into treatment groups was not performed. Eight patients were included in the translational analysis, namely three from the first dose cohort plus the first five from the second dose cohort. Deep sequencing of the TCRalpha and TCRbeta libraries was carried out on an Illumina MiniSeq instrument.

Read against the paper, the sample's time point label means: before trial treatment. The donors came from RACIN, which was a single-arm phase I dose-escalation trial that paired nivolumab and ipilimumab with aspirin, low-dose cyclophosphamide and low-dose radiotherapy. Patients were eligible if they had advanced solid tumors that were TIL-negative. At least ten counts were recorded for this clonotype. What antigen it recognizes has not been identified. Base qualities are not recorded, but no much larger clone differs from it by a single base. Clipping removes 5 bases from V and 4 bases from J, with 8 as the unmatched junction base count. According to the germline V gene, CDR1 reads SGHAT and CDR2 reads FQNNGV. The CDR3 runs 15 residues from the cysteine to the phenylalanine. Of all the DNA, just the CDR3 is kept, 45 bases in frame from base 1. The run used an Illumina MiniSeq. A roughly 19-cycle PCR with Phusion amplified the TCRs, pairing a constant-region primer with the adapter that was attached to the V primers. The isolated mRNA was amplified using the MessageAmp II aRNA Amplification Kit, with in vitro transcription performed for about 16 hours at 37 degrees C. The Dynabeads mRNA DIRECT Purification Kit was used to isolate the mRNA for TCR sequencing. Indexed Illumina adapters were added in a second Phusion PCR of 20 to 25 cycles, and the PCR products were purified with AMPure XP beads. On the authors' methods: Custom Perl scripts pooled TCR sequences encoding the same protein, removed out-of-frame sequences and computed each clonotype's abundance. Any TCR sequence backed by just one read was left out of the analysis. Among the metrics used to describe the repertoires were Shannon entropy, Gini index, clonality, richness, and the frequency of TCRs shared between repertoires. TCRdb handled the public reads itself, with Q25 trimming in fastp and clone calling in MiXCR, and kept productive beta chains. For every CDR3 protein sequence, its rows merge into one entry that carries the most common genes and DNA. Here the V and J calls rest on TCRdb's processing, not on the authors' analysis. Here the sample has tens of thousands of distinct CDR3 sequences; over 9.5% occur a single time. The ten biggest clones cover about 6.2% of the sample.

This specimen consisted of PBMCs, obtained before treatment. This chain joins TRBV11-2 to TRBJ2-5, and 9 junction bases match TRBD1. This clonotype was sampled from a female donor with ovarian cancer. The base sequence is TGTGCCAGCAGCACAGGGGGCTTCGGGGGAGAGACCCAGTACTTC. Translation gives CASSTGGFGGETQYF.